This T cell receptor (beta chain) originates from a study of blood T cell repertoires in COVID-19. Whole-study context: T cells, B-cell-depleted T cells, or PBMCs supplied cDNA or gDNA.

Clones were sequenced by immunoSEQ multiplex PCR, and TCRdb holds only the in-frame ones, with some missing. The sample lists about 64,000 clones; 88% were seen once. Germline lookup yields CDR1 SGHRS and CDR2 YFSETQ. The CDR3 loop spans 16 amino acids. V was trimmed by 4 bases and J by 1 base, leaving 17 bases between them. The rearrangement uses TRBV5-1 and TRBJ1-1; D is unresolved. The receptor's source is a woman in her sixties or seventies with COVID-19, enrolled during active disease. Sequences were obtained from peripheral blood. CDR3: CASSPGGSGPNTEAFF. For the CDR3, the DNA is TGCGCCAGCAGCCCCGGAGGGTCCGGGCCGAACACTGAAGCTTTCTTT.